This record concerns one T cell receptor (beta chain) sequence. This sample stems from a study of blood T cell repertoires in COVID-19. Study summary: Some COVID-19 samples were acute and others convalescent; all came from the United States, Italy and Spain. PBMCs, B-cell-depleted T cells, or T cells were the source of the cDNA or gDNA that made up the material.

How the authors handled the data: Using reference gene primer amplification, nucleated cell counts were estimated. Data came from immunoSEQ multiplex PCR; TCRdb stores just in-frame clones and leaves some out. That table is the source of V, J and clone size, and D and trimming were worked out from the DNA. The sample contains some 40,000 clones, about 90% of which appear only once. This CDR3 has 14 residues. Germline V gives CDR1 GTSNPN, CDR2 SVGIG (reference sequence). Trimming shortened V by 4 bases and J by 8 bases, and 20 bases separated the two germline ends. V is TRBV30 and J is TRBJ1-2, with D possibly matching TRBD1 (5 bases). Source material: peripheral blood. The sequence derives from a woman aged 25 to 45 in a cohort sampled during active COVID-19. CDR3 DNA: TGTGCCTGGAAACCTCTTGGGGCTCGAGGCGGCTACACCTTC. Residues: CAWKPLGARGGYTF. Looking up the rest from reference TRBV30 and TRBJ1-2 gives the full variable domain: SQTIHQWPATLVQPVGSPLSLECTVEGTSNPNLYWYRQAAGRGLQLLFYSVGIGQISSEVPQNLSASRPQDRQFILSSKKLLLSDSGFYLCAWKPLGARGGYTFGSGTRLTVV.